The rows below give T cell receptor beta chains drawn from one sample of a study of blood T cell repertoires in COVID-19. Method: immunoSEQ multiplex PCR; TCRdb's copy keeps in-frame clones and lacks some. The table includes fewer than 350,000 clones, more than 80% detected once. Sequences were obtained from peripheral blood. All receptors derive from a woman aged 30 to 39 with COVID-19, enrolled during active disease. Each CDR3 is given with its conserved first and last residue. D genes are given only for firm matches. Rows give clone size only sometimes, using once, few, many, or a class for an expanded clone.

>TRBV29-1|-|TRBJ2-6|-
TGCAGCGTTGAAGATGAGGTTCCCTCTGGGGCCAACGTCCTGACTTTC
CSVEDEVPSGANVLTF
>TRBV6-5|-|TRBJ2-3|TRBD2
TGTGCCAGCAGCAACGCAGCGGGGGGGCAGGATACGCAGTATTTT
CASSNAAGGQDTQYF
>TRBV7-2|-|TRBJ2-3|TRBD1
TGTGCCAGCAGCTTAGACAGGGGAATCGATACGCAGTATTTT
CASSLDRGIDTQYF
>TRBV18|-|TRBJ1-1|TRBD1
TGTGCCAGCTCACCGGGACAGGGTCAGAACACTGAAGCTTTCTTT
CASSPGQGQNTEAFF
>TRBV19|-|TRBJ2-2|-
TGTGCCAGTAGTAGGCCCACAGGGTTAAACACCGGGGAGCTGTTTTTT
CASSRPTGLNTGELFF
>TRBV10-2|-|TRBJ1-2|-
TGCGCCAGCAGTGCGAGTGACTATGGCTACACCTTC
CASSASDYGYTF
>TRBV3-1/TRBV3-2|-|TRBJ1-2|TRBD1
TGTGCCAGCAGCTTACAGGGGGCGGGTGGCTACACCTTC
CASSLQGAGGYTF
>TRBV30|-|TRBJ1-4|-
TGTGCCTGGAGTGCTAATACGATTAATGAAAAACTGTTTTTT
CAWSANTINEKLFF
>TRBV5-4|-|TRBJ2-2|TRBD2
TGTGCCAGCAGCACTAGCGGGATTCTTAACACCGGGGAGCTGTTTTTT
CASSTSGILNTGELFF
>TRBV12-1|-|TRBJ2-1|-
TGTGCCAGCAGCTTTGGACAGGGTGGCGATGAGCAGTTCTTC
CASSFGQGGDEQFF
>TRBV10-3|-|TRBJ2-1|-
TGTGCCATCAGTGCCGGGGACTTGAACAATGAGCAGTTCTTC
CAISAGDLNNEQFF
>TRBV7-9|once|TRBJ2-5|-
TGTGCCAGCAGCTTAGGTGGCTTGCAAGAGACCCAGTACTTC
CASSLGGLQETQYF
>TRBV27|-|TRBJ1-4|-
TGTGCCAGCAGTCCTCCGGGGGTTGATGAAAAACTGTTTTTT
CASSPPGVDEKLFF
>TRBV29-1|once|TRBJ2-1|-
TGCAGCGTTGAGGGGTTACAGGGAAGCTCCTACAATGAGCAGTTCTTC
CSVEGLQGSSYNEQFF
>TRBV6-1|-|TRBJ2-3|TRBD1
TGTGCCAGCAGTGAACGGCCGGGACAGAGAAACACAGATACGCAGTATTTT
CASSERPGQRNTDTQYF
>TRBV11-2|once|TRBJ2-7|-
TGTGCCAGCAGCTTAGGGGCCTCAGGACAGCTCCCCTACGAGCAGTACTTC
CASSLGASGQLPYEQYF